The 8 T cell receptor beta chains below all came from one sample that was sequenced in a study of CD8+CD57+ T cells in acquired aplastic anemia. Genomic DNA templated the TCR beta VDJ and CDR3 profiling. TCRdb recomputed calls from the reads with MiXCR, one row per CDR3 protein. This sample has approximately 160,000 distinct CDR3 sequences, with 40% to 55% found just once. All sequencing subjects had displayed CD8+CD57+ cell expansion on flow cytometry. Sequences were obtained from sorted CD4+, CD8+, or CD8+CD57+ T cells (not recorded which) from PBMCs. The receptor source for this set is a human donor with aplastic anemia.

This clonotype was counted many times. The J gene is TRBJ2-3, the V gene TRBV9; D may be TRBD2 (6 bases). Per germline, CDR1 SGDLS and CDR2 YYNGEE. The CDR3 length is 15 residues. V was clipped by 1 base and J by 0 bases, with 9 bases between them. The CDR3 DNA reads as TGTGCCAGCAGCGTATCCGGGACTAGCACAGATACGCAGTATTTT. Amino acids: CASSVSGTSTDTQYF.

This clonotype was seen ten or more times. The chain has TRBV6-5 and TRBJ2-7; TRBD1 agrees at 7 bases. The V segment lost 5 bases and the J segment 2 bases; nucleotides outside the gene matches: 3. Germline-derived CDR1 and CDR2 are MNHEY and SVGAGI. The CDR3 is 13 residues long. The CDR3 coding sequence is TGTGCCAGCAGTCCGACAGGGACCTACGAGCAGTACTTC. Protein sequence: CASSPTGTYEQYF.

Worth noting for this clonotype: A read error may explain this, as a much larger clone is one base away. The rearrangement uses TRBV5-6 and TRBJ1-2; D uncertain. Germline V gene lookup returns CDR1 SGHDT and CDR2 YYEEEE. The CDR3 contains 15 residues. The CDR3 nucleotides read TGTGCCAGCAGCTTGTCGGCCCAAACCTTCTATGGCCACACCTTC. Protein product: CASSLSAQTFYGHTF.

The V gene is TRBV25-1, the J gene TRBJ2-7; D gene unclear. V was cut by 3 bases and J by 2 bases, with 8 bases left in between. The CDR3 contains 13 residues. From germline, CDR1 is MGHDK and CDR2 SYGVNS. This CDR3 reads CASSDRFTYEQYF. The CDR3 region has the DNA TGTGCCAGCAGTGATCGGTTCACCTACGAGCAGTACTTC.

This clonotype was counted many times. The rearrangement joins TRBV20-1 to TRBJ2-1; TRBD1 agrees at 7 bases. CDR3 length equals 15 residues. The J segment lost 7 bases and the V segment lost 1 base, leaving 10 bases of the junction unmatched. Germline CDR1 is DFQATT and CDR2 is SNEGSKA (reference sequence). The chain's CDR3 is CSARATGVKRNEQFF. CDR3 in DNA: TGCAGTGCTAGAGCTACAGGGGTAAAGAGGAATGAGCAGTTCTTC.

The CDR3: CASSGGPGTTGSYEQYF. CDR3 DNA sequence: TGTGCCAGCAGCGGGGGGCCAGGCACCACCGGCTCCTACGAGCAGTACTTC. V gene TRBV9 combines with J gene TRBJ2-7; D might be TRBD1 (6 bases). The V end was cut by 3 bases, the J end by 0 bases, with 19 bases between. The CDR3 loop spans 17 amino acids. Germline V gene data show CDR1 as SGDLS and CDR2 as YYNGEE.

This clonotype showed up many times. DNA for the CDR3: TGTGCCAGCAGCTCTGGGGCCTATAATTCACCCCTCCACTTT. Encoded protein: CASSSGAYNSPLHF. The chain recombines TRBV7-8 with TRBJ1-6; D remains ambiguous. The CDR3 runs to 14 residues. V lost 4 bases, J lost 2 bases, and 6 bases lay in between. Looked up from germline, CDR1 is SGHVS and CDR2 is FQNEAQ. The full variable domain, in which reference TRBV7-8 and TRBJ1-6 provide the parts outside the CDR3, is GAGVSQSPRYKVAKRGQDVALRCDPISGHVSLFWYQQALGQGPEFLTYFQNEAQLDKSGLPSDRFFAERPEGSVSTLKIQRTQQEDSAVYLCASSSGAYNSPLHFGNGTRLTVT.

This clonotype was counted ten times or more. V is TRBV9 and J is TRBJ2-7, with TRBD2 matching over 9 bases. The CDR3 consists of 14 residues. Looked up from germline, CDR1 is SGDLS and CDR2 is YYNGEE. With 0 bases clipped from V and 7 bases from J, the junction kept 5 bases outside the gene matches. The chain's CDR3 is CASSVAGLAQEQYF. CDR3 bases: TGTGCCAGCAGCGTAGCGGGACTAGCACAGGAGCAGTACTTC.